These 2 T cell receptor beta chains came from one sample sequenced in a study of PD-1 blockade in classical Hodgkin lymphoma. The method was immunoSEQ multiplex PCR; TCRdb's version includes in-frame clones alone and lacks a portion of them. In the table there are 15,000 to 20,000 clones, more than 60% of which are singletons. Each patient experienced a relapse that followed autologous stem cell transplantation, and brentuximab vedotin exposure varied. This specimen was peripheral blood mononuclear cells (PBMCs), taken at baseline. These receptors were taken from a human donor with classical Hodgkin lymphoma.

The CDR3 sequence is CSVPRGGHYGYTF. The CDR3 nucleotides read TGCAGCGTTCCGAGGGGAGGGCACTATGGCTACACCTTC. The chain links TRBV29-1 to TRBJ1-2, with D tentatively TRBD1 (5 bases). Trimming stripped 5 bases from V and 3 bases from J, with 13 bases between. This CDR3 is built from 13 residues. Germline V gene sequence: CDR1 SQVTM, CDR2 ANQGSEA.

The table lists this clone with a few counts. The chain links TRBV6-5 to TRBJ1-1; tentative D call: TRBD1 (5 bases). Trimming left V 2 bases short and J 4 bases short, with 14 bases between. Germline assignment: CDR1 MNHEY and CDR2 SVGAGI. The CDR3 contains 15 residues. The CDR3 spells CASSYGPWGGTEAFF. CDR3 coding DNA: TGTGCCAGCAGTTACGGCCCTTGGGGGGGCACTGAAGCTTTCTTT.